The next 27 T cell receptor beta chains were all read from a single sample in a study of blood T cell repertoires in COVID-19. Some clones are missing from TCRdb's copy, which holds only in-frame ones; the method was immunoSEQ multiplex PCR. The sample has about 230,000 clones, 75% to 85% seen once. Sequencing was performed on peripheral blood. The receptors originated from a woman between 35 and 50 years old who had recovered from COVID-19.

The genes are TRBV9 and TRBJ2-3; 7 bases align to TRBD1. V gave up 4 bases and J gave up 3 bases; unmatched junction bases: 5. The germline V gene has CDR1 SGDLS and CDR2 YYNGEE. This CDR3 has 14 amino acids. CDR3 nucleotides: TGTGCCAGCAGCAGACAGGGCTGGACAGATACGCAGTATTTT. It is translated as CASSRQGWTDTQYF.

The chain is built from TRBV6-2 or TRBV6-3 and TRBJ1-5, with D possibly being TRBD1 (5 bases). Germline V gene sequence: CDR1 MNHEY, CDR2 SVGEGT. CDR3 size: 13 residues. The ends were cut back, 0 bases at V and 6 bases at J, with 6 bases in the middle. DNA for the CDR3: TGTGCCAGCAGTTACTCCAGGGTTCAGCCCCAGCATTTT. It yields the protein CASSYSRVQPQHF.

V usage is TRBV7-2 and J usage is TRBJ2-1; 8 bases map to TRBD1. Trimming removed 0 bases from V and 1 base from J; junction bases left unmatched: 5. There are 17 residues in the CDR3. CDR1 and CDR2 from the germline V gene are SGHTA and FQGNSA. CDR3 sequence: CASSLAATGGSYNEQFF. Here the CDR3 DNA reads TGTGCCAGCAGCTTAGCGGCAACAGGGGGGTCCTACAATGAGCAGTTCTTC.

This chain connects TRBV7-2 to TRBJ2-1; D call uncertain. V lost 5 bases and J 2 bases, leaving 13 bases between the germline ends. This CDR3 comprises 15 residues. The germline gives CDR1 SGHTA, CDR2 FQGNSA. CDR3 DNA: TGTGCCAGCAGCCCCACTCAGGCTACCTACAATGAGCAGTTCTTC. Translating gives CASSPTQATYNEQFF.

The chain joins TRBV6-5 to TRBJ1-2, with no clear D. The ends were cut back, 7 bases at V and 9 bases at J, with 15 bases in the middle. The CDR3 sequence is 12 residues long. Germline assignment: CDR1 MNHEY and CDR2 SVGAGI. CDR3 nucleotides: TGTGCCAGCAACCGGGAAGCTTATCGCTACACCTTC. It specifies CASNREAYRYTF.

Only a few counts were recorded for this clone. This rearrangement joins TRBV5-1 to TRBJ1-2, with D perhaps matching TRBD1 (6 bases). The CDR3 consists of 18 residues. The V gene lost 2 bases and the J gene lost 3 bases, with 23 bases spanning the gap. CDR1 SGHRS and CDR2 YFSETQ come from the germline V gene. The CDR3 DNA follows: TGCGCCAGCAGCTTAGGAGGTCCCGCAGGGGCCAAGGACTATGGCTACACCTTC. It specifies CASSLGGPAGAKDYGYTF.

The chain couples TRBV27 to TRBJ2-7, with D possibly matching TRBD1 (6 bases). Per the germline V gene, CDR1 is MNHEY and CDR2 is SMNVEV (reference sequence). CDR3 length equals 13 residues. The germline V and J ends were trimmed by 2 bases and 6 bases, with 11 bases remaining between them. CDR3 DNA sequence: TGTGCCAGCAGTTTAGGGGGCCGGAGCGAGCAGTACTTC. Amino acid sequence: CASSLGGRSEQYF.

This clone was seen once. The chain couples TRBV5-1 to TRBJ2-7; D remains ambiguous. From germline, CDR1 is SGHRS and CDR2 YFSETQ. V was shortened by 0 bases and J by 0 bases, with 10 bases between the two germline ends. The CDR3 has 15 amino acids. CDR3 nucleotide sequence: TGCGCCAGCAGCTTGGGTGGTTGGAGCTCCTACGAGCAGTACTTC. Protein sequence: CASSLGGWSSYEQYF. The whole variable domain, remainder taken from reference TRBV5-1 and TRBJ2-7, is KAGVTQTPRYLIKTRGQQVTLSCSPISGHRSVSWYQQTPGQGLQFLFEYFSETQRNKGNFPGRFSGRQFSNSRSEMNVSTLELGDSALYLCASSLGGWSSYEQYFGPGTRLTVT.

The chain links TRBV2 to TRBJ2-3; 8 bases agree with TRBD2. The germline gives CDR1 SNHLY, CDR2 FYNNEI. The CDR3 consists of 12 residues. The V and J ends lost 6 bases and 6 bases, in that order; junction bases with no gene match: 2. This CDR3 reads CASSGGADTQYF. In nucleotides, the CDR3 is TGTGCCAGCAGCGGGGGGGCGGATACGCAGTATTTT. Full variable domain (outside the CDR3, taken from reference TRBV2 and TRBJ2-3): EPEVTQTPSHQVTQMGQEVILRCVPISNHLYFYWYRQILGQKVEFLVSFYNNEISEKSEIFDDQFSVERPDGSNFTLKIRSTKLEDSAMYFCASSGGADTQYFGPGTRLTVL.

This clone occurred once. The rearrangement links TRBV3-1 (or the pseudogene TRBV3-2) to TRBJ1-1, with a weak D call TRBD1 (5 bases). Germline V gene sequence: CDR1 LGHDT, CDR2 YNNKEL (reference sequence). V dropped 0 bases and J dropped 1 base, with 9 bases sitting between them. The CDR3 consists of 15 residues. CDR3 region: CASSQEGGANTEAFF. CDR3 bases: TGTGCCAGCAGCCAAGAAGGAGGGGCGAACACTGAAGCTTTCTTT.

This CDR3 reads CSVVAVAGGHEQYF. The CDR3 DNA reads TGCAGCGTTGTTGCGGTGGCTGGGGGCCACGAGCAGTACTTC. This sequence joins TRBV29-1 and TRBJ2-7; weak D call: TRBD1 (6 bases). The V gene lost 4 bases and the J gene lost 5 bases, with 18 bases spanning the gap. Looked up from germline, CDR1 is SQVTM and CDR2 is ANQGSEA. The CDR3 length is 14 residues.

The J gene is TRBJ2-2, the V gene TRBV11-2; 9 nucleotides match TRBD1. V lost 5 bases and J lost 5; bases outside the gene matches: 6. In germline, CDR1 is SGHAT, CDR2 FQNNGV. The CDR3 spans 15 residues. As DNA, the CDR3 is TGTGCCAGCAGCCGCCGGACAGGGGATACCGGGGAGCTGTTTTTT. This sequence encodes CASSRRTGDTGELFF. The full variable domain, rest sourced from reference TRBV11-2 and TRBJ2-2, is EAGVAQSPRYKIIEKRQSVAFWCNPISGHATLYWYQQILGQGPKLLIQFQNNGVVDDSQLPKDRFSAERLKGVDSTLKIQPAKLEDSAVYLCASSRRTGDTGELFFGEGSRLTVL.

The chain links TRBV2 to TRBJ2-2; possibly TRBD1 for D (5 bases). Germline CDR1 SNHLY, CDR2 FYNNEI. The CDR3 is made up of 15 amino acids. With 6 bases removed from V and 4 bases from J, the gap between germline ends came to 15 bases. The CDR3: CASRDGRVGTGELFF. The CDR3 DNA reads TGTGCCAGCAGGGACGGCAGGGTGGGCACCGGGGAGCTGTTTTTT.

The chain has TRBV7-2 and TRBJ2-7; perhaps TRBD2 as D (6 bases). The CDR3 runs 17 residues. The germline V and J ends were trimmed by 6 bases and 2 bases, with 23 bases remaining between them. Germline CDR1 and CDR2: SGHTA and FQGNSA. The CDR3 loop reads CASREAGGQNTPYEQYF. CDR3 DNA: TGTGCCAGCAGAGAAGCGGGCGGGCAGAATACCCCCTACGAGCAGTACTTC.

This sequence joins TRBV27 and TRBJ2-6; D remains unclear. V was shortened by 6 bases and J by 4 bases, with 19 bases between the two germline ends. The CDR3 length is 17 residues. Germline CDR1 is MNHEY and CDR2 is SMNVEV (reference sequence). CDR3: CASRRYVDMSGANVLTF. The CDR3 region has the DNA TGTGCCAGCAGGAGGTATGTTGATATGTCCGGGGCCAACGTCCTGACTTTC.

This chain links TRBV29-1 with TRBJ2-3; TRBD1 might be the D (5 bases). V lost 5 bases and J 4 bases, leaving 19 bases between the germline ends. The CDR3 is 15 residues long. Germline V CDR1 and CDR2: SQVTM, ANQGSEA. For the CDR3, the DNA is TGCAGCGTTCTCCCGCGGCAGGGTGTCTCAGATACGCAGTATTTT. Protein product: CSVLPRQGVSDTQYF.

CDR3 protein: CASRRTGTLQETQYF. The DNA for the CDR3 is TGTGCCAGCAGACGAACCGGGACTCTCCAAGAGACCCAGTACTTC. V is TRBV6-5 and J is TRBJ2-5, with a tentative D call TRBD2 (6 bases). Germline V lookup: CDR1 MNHEY, CDR2 SVGAGI. The length of the CDR3 is 15 residues. V was cut by 6 bases and J by 1 base, with 15 bases left in between.

The chain carries TRBV5-1 and TRBJ1-2; 9 bases line up with TRBD1. The CDR3 spans 15 residues. CDR1 and CDR2 from the germline V gene are SGHRS and YFSETQ. The V segment lost 2 bases and the J segment 3 bases; nucleotides outside the gene matches: 5. CDR3 DNA: TGCGCCAGCAGCTTAAATACAGGGGGCGACTATGGCTACACCTTC. Translated, it gives CASSLNTGGDYGYTF. Variable domain in full (rest from reference TRBV5-1 and TRBJ1-2): KAGVTQTPRYLIKTRGQQVTLSCSPISGHRSVSWYQQTPGQGLQFLFEYFSETQRNKGNFPGRFSGRQFSNSRSEMNVSTLELGDSALYLCASSLNTGGDYGYTFGSGTRLTVV.

The J gene is TRBJ2-7, the V gene TRBV12-3 or TRBV12-4, with D tentatively TRBD2 (5 bases). V shed 1 base and J shed 6 bases, with 10 bases lying between them. This CDR3 is 13 amino acids long. The DNA of the CDR3 is TGTGCCAGCAGTTTAGGGTACGGGGTCGAGCAGTACTTC. Protein product: CASSLGYGVEQYF.

The J gene is TRBJ2-1, the V gene TRBV19; 10 nucleotides agree with TRBD1. V lost 1 base and J lost 4; bases outside the gene matches: 4. Germline CDR1 reads LNHDA; CDR2 reads SQIVND (reference sequence). The CDR3 is 16 amino acids. This CDR3 reads CASSIVGTGVYNEQFF. CDR3 sequence (DNA): TGTGCCAGTAGTATAGTTGGGACAGGGGTGTACAATGAGCAGTTCTTC.

The V and J genes are TRBV7-2 and TRBJ1-6; D is undetermined. Germline CDR1 is SGHTA and CDR2 is FQGNSA. Trimming took 1 base from V and 0 from J, leaving 10 bases between them. This CDR3 comprises 17 residues. CDR3 coding DNA: TGTGCCAGCAGCTTAGTTTCAGGAAGCTCCTATAATTCACCCCTCCACTTT. Translating gives CASSLVSGSSYNSPLHF.

The CDR3: CASSQDRIAGGPGRTNTQYF. The CDR3 DNA reads TGTGCCAGCAGCCAAGATAGGATAGCGGGGGGGCCGGGGAGGACGAATACGCAGTATTTT. The gene calls are TRBV3-1 (or the pseudogene TRBV3-2) and TRBJ2-3, with TRBD2 identical over 11 bases. The CDR3 consists of 20 residues. Germline V CDR1 and CDR2: LGHDT, YNNKEL (reference sequence). J gave up 7 bases and V 0 bases, and 18 bases lay outside the gene matches.

The V gene is TRBV5-6, the J gene TRBJ2-5; 9 bases fit TRBD1. V shed 3 bases and J 5 bases; nucleotides not matched to a gene: 11. Germline CDR1 and CDR2: SGHDT and YYEEEE. The CDR3 length is 16 residues. This chain's CDR3 is CASSSTSDRGGETQYF. The CDR3 nucleotides read TGTGCCAGCAGCTCCACATCGGACAGGGGAGGGGAGACCCAGTACTTC.

The gene calls are TRBV3-1 (or the pseudogene TRBV3-2) and TRBJ2-5, with TRBD1 as a possible D gene (6 bases). CDR1 is LGHDT and CDR2 is YNNKEL in the germline V gene (reference sequence). Deletions cut 0 bases from V and 5 bases from J, with 16 bases between. The CDR3 runs 16 residues. The CDR3 bases are TGTGCCAGCAGCCAAGATCTCGTGGGGGCGTGGGAGACCCAGTACTTC. This gives the protein CASSQDLVGAWETQYF.

V usage is TRBV6-1 and J usage is TRBJ1-1; no clear D gene. CDR1 MNHNS and CDR2 SASEGT come from the germline V gene. The CDR3 has 14 residues. Trimming removed 2 bases at V and 3 bases at J, with 10 bases between. CDR3 nucleotides: TGTGCCAGCAGTGAACAGGTTTCTTACACTGAAGCTTTCTTT. It codes for CASSEQVSYTEAFF.

This chain uses TRBV11-2 with TRBJ2-2; perhaps TRBD2 as D (5 bases). This CDR3 has 18 residues. The V gene's germline CDR1 is SGHAT and CDR2 FQNNGV. The V end lost 1 base, the J end lost 0 bases, and 15 bases lay between the germline ends. CDR3 protein: CASSLVSRGLANTGELFF. For the CDR3, the DNA is TGTGCCAGCAGCTTAGTCTCTAGAGGGCTGGCGAACACCGGGGAGCTGTTTTTT.

The CDR3 protein is CASRYRVNEQFF. In DNA, the CDR3 is TGTGCCAGCAGATACAGGGTTAATGAGCAGTTCTTC. The rearrangement joins TRBV28 to TRBJ2-1, with TRBD1 as a possible D gene (6 bases). The V and J ends lost 6 bases and 7 bases respectively, with 10 bases between them. Germline V lookup: CDR1 MDHEN, CDR2 SYDVKM. This CDR3 comprises 12 residues.